The sequence of this T cell receptor beta chain was determined in a study of PD-1 blockade in classical Hodgkin lymphoma. As for this clone: Its antigen is unknown.

Findings and limits, study-wide: Nothing has yet pinned down what causes the repertoire differences, possibly disease activity or prior therapy. As was reported, newly diagnosed patients showed lower baseline TCR diversity than healthy donors did.

Generated by immunoSEQ multiplex PCR, the TCRdb table keeps only in-frame clones and is missing some. Of about 47,000 clones listed, roughly 91% are singletons. Germline V gene lookup returns CDR1 MNHEY and CDR2 SMNVEV (reference sequence). This CDR3 has 13 amino acids. V lost 0 bases to trimming and J lost 7 bases; unmatched junction nucleotides: 0. As to time point: newly diagnosed, previously untreated cHL patient sample. The clonotype originates from a human donor with classical Hodgkin lymphoma. The gene calls are TRBV27 and TRBJ2-1, with TRBD2 identical over 7 bases. Input material: peripheral blood mononuclear cells (PBMCs). CDR3 coding DNA: TGTGCCAGCAGTTTATCCGGGAGGAATGAGCAGTTCTTC. Its protein is CASSLSGRNEQFF.